This T cell receptor (beta chain) was identified in a study of regulatory T cells in long-lasting Graves disease. CDR1 is SGHRS, CDR2 YFSETQ, per germline. This CDR3 is 14 amino acids long. V was shortened by 4 bases and J by 5 bases, with 13 bases between the two germline ends. This clonotype was counted many times. Arm-PCR of CDR3 regions and iRepertoire HTBI primers were used to build TCR beta libraries. In the original analysis: The samples yielded approximately 62 TRBV and roughly 15 TRBJ segments. TCRdb used MiXCR to reprocess the multiplex PCR reads, holding one entry per CDR3 protein. TCRdb, rather than the study authors, made the V and J calls. In the table there are about 470,000 distinct CDR3 sequences, more than 13% of which are singletons. The sample's time point: newly diagnosed GD, antithyroid drugs for less than 3 months. PBMC-derived RNA was used for the TCR library. These same data were also listed under a study on T cells in Graves' hyperthyroidism and ophthalmopathy. That paper adds: Patients between 18 and 65 years old had hyperthyroidism, newly diagnosed and lasting under 2 months. Patients were excluded for uncontrolled infection, other autoimmune disease, pregnancy or lactation. The HTBI set primed first-round TCR CDR3 RT-PCR.

Sequencing used peripheral blood mononuclear cells (PBMCs), obtained at new diagnosis, from a patient treated with antithyroid drugs. The sequence derives from a woman under 40 with Graves disease. The gene calls are TRBV5-1 and TRBJ2-1; no clear D. CDR3 region: CASSVSTMNNEQFF. Written as DNA, the CDR3 is TGCGCCAGCAGCGTATCAACTATGAACAATGAGCAGTTCTTC.